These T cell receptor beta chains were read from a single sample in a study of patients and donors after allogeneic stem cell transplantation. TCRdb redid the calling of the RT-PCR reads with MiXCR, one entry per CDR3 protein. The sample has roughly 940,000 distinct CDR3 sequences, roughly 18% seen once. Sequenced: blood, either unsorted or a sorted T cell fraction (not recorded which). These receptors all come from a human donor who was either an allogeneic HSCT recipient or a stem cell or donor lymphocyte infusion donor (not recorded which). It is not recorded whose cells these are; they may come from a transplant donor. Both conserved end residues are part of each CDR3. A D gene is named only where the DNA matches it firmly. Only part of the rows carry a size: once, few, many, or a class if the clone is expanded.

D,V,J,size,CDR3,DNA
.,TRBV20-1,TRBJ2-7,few,CSASRGRGAYEQYF,TGCAGTGCTAGTCGGGGTAGGGGGGCCTACGAGCAGTACTTC
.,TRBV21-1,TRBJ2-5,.,CASSKEKGRKETQYF,TGTGCCAGCAGCAAAGAAAAGGGCCGGAAAGAGACCCAGTACTTC
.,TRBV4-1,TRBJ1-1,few,CASSQEGVEAFF,TGCGCCAGCAGCCAAGAGGGAGTTGAAGCTTTCTTT
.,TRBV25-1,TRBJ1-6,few,CASSDPIRGQNSPLHF,TGTGCCAGCAGTGACCCCATCCGGGGCCAAAATTCACCCCTCCACTTT
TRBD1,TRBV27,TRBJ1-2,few,CASSLSRGLTYGYTF,TGTGCCAGCAGTTTATCGAGGGGGCTCACCTATGGCTACACCTTC
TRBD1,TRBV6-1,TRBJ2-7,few,CASSNGQGHYEQYF,TGTGCCAGCAGTAACGGACAGGGACACTACGAGCAGTACTTC
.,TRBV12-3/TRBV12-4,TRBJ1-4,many,CASSFRDGNEKLFF,TGTGCCAGCAGTTTTCGGGACGGTAATGAAAAACTGTTTTTT
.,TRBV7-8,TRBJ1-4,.,CASSSPLGSLREKLFF,TGTGCCAGCAGCTCGCCTCTCGGGTCCCTCCGGGAAAAACTGTTTTTT
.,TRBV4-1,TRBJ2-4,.,CASSQLGLAKNIQYF,TGCGCCAGCAGCCAACTAGGCCTAGCCAAAAACATTCAGTACTTC
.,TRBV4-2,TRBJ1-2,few,CASSQAPEKGYGYTF,TGTGCCAGCAGCCAAGCGCCAGAGAAGGGATACGGCTACACCTTC
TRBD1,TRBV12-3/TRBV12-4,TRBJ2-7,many,CASSSGTGGYEQYF,TGTGCCAGCAGTTCCGGGACAGGGGGCTACGAGCAGTACTTC
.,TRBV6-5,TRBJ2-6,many,CASHSGANVLTF,TGTGCCAGTCACTCTGGGGCCAACGTCCTGACTTTC
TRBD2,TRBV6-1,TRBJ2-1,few,CASRPDSGGTTYEQFF,TGTGCCAGCAGACCCGATAGCGGGGGGACTACATATGAGCAGTTCTTC
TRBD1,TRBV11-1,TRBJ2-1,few,CASSWDSWEQFF,TGTGCCAGCAGTTGGGACAGCTGGGAGCAGTTCTTC
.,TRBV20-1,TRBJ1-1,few,CSASRGRENTEAFF,TGCAGTGCTAGTCGGGGCAGGGAGAACACTGAAGCTTTCTTT
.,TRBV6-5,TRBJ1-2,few,CASSNREGYTF,TGTGCCAGCAGTAACAGGGAAGGCTACACCTTC
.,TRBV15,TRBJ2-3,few,CATKGLLPDTQYF,TGTGCCACGAAGGGACTCCTCCCAGATACGCAGTATTTT
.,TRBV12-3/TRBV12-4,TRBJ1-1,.,CARIQTGEAFF,TGTGCCAGAATCCAAACGGGCGAAGCTTTCTTT
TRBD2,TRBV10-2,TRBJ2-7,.,CASSVAGGPGEQYF,TGCGCCAGCAGTGTAGCGGGGGGGCCCGGGGAGCAGTACTTC
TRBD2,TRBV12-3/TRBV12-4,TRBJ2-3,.,CASSFGSGGTDTQYF,TGTGCCAGCAGTTTCGGGAGCGGGGGGACAGATACGCAGTATTTT
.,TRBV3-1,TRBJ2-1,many,CASRGTRPEREQFF,TGTGCCAGCAGGGGGACGAGGCCTGAGCGGGAGCAGTTCTTC
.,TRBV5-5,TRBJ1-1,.,CASSLFYSMNTEAFF,TGTGCCAGCAGCTTGTTTTACAGTATGAACACTGAAGCTTTCTTT
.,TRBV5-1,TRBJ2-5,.,CASSTRRGETQYF,TGCGCCAGCAGCACCCGTAGGGGGGAGACCCAGTACTTC
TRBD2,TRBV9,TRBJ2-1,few,CASSPKAGGPGNEQFF,TGTGCCAGCAGCCCTAAAGCGGGAGGGCCGGGCAATGAGCAGTTCTTC
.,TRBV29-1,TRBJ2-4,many,CSVSDRAKNIQYF,TGCAGCGTCTCCGACAGAGCCAAAAACATTCAGTACTTC
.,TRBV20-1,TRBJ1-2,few,CSASGGGVNYGYTF,TGCAGTGCTAGTGGGGGCGGGGTGAACTATGGCTACACCTTC
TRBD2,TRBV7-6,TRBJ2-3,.,CASNLASGRIDTQYF,TGTGCCAGCAACTTAGCTAGCGGGAGGATCGATACGCAGTATTTT
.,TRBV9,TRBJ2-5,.,CASSVGLFQETQYF,TGTGCCAGCAGCGTAGGACTATTCCAAGAGACCCAGTACTTC
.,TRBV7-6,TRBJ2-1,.,CASSTSGEQFF,TGTGCCAGCAGCACCTCGGGAGAGCAGTTCTTC
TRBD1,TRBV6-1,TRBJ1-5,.,CASSTAFRDRDQPQHF,TGTGCCAGCAGTACAGCTTTTCGGGACAGGGATCAGCCCCAGCATTTT
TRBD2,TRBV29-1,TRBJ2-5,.,CSGRLAGQETQYF,TGCAGCGGCAGACTAGCGGGTCAAGAGACCCAGTACTTC
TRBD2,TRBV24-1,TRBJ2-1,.,CATGSNSGSRAVEQFF,TGTGCCACGGGATCCAATAGCGGGTCCCGGGCGGTTGAGCAGTTCTTC
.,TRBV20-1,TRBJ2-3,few,CSAQGGHGPSTDTQYF,TGCAGTGCCCAGGGGGGACACGGACCGAGCACAGATACGCAGTATTTT
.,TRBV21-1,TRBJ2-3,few,CASSKRGSLGGSTDTQYF,TGTGCCAGCAGCAAACGGGGGTCGTTGGGTGGGAGCACAGATACGCAGTATTTT
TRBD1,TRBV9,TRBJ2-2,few,CASSGGQDVNTGELFF,TGTGCCAGCAGCGGGGGACAGGATGTGAACACCGGGGAGCTGTTTTTT
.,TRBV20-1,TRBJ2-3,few,CSGGSTDTQYF,TGCAGTGGCGGGAGCACAGATACGCAGTATTTT
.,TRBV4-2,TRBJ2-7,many,CASSQDAGSYEQYF,TGTGCCAGCAGCCAAGATGCCGGCTCCTACGAGCAGTACTTC
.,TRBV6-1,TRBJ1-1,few,CASSEPEMNTEAFF,TGTGCCAGCAGTGAACCGGAGATGAACACTGAAGCTTTCTTT
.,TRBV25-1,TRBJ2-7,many,CASSESGSSYEQYF,TGTGCCAGCAGTGAGTCTGGGTCCTCCTACGAGCAGTACTTC
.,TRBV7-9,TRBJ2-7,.,CASSGDAKSSYEQYF,TGTGCCAGCAGCGGGGACGCAAAAAGCTCCTACGAGCAGTACTTC
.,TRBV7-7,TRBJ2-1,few,CASSLAYTAIYNEQFF,TGTGCTAGCAGCTTAGCGTACACAGCCATATACAATGAGCAGTTCTTC
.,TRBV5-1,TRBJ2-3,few,CASQEGVRTDTQYF,TGCGCCAGCCAGGAGGGGGTAAGGACAGATACGCAGTATTTT
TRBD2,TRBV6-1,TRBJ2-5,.,CASSAEGLAFGETQYF,TGTGCCAGCAGTGCCGAGGGACTAGCTTTCGGAGAGACCCAGTACTTC
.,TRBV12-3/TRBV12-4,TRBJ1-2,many,CASSLGAGRVNYGYTF,TGTGCCAGCAGTTTAGGAGCAGGGAGGGTAAACTATGGCTACACCTTC
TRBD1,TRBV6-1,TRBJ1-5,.,CATSTGTGDQPQHF,TGTGCCACTTCGACCGGGACAGGAGATCAGCCCCAGCATTTT
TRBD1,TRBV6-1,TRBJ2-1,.,CASIRTGNDNERFF,TGTGCCAGCATAAGGACAGGTAATGACAATGAGCGGTTCTTC
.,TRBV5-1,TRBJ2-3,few,CASSLVGRGSTDTQYF,TGCGCCAGCAGCTTGGTCGGGCGAGGGAGCACAGATACGCAGTATTTT
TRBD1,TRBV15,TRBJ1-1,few,CATSGDRGRDTEAFF,TGTGCCACCAGCGGCGACAGGGGGCGGGACACTGAAGCTTTCTTT
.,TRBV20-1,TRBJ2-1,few,CSAPRPSSYDEQFF,TGCAGTGCCCCGAGACCCTCCTCCTATGATGAGCAGTTCTTC
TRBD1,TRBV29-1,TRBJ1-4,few,CSVVSGTGYEKLFF,TGCAGCGTTGTAAGCGGGACAGGTTATGAAAAACTGTTTTTT
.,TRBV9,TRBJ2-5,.,CASSVDPRKETQYF,TGTGCCAGCAGCGTAGATCCCAGAAAAGAGACCCAGTACTTC
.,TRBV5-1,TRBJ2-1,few,CASSLSLQSPSNEQFF,TGCGCCAGCAGCTTGTCGCTGCAGTCTCCCTCCAATGAGCAGTTCTTC
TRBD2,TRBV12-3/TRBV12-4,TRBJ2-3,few,CASSLEELAGDTDTQYF,TGTGCCAGCAGTTTAGAGGAGCTAGCGGGAGACACAGATACGCAGTATTTT
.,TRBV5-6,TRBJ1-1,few,CASSLVGVRDIVFF,TGTGCCAGCAGCTTGGTCGGCGTCCGGGACATAGTTTTCTTT